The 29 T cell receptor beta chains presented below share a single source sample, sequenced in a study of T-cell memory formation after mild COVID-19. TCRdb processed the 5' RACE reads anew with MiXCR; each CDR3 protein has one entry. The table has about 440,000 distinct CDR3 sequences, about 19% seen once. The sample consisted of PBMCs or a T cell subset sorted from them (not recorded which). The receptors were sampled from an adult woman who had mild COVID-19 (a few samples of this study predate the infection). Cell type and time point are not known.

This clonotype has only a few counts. The CDR3 protein is CAWSAGVGNTIYF. The CDR3, as DNA: TGTGCCTGGAGCGCAGGGGTTGGAAACACCATATATTTT. The V and J genes are TRBV30 and TRBJ1-3; maybe TRBD1 (6 bases). V shed 3 bases and J shed 3 bases, with 9 bases lying between them. The CDR3 runs 13 residues. The V gene's germline CDR1 is GTSNPN and CDR2 SVGIG (reference sequence).

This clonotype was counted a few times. The CDR3 DNA reads TGTGCCAGTAGTATGGGAGGGGAGTATTGGTCCTACGAGCAGTACTTC. It specifies CASSMGGEYWSYEQYF. The chain has TRBV19 and TRBJ2-7; 7 bases fit TRBD2. The CDR3 consists of 16 residues. V lost 3 bases, J lost 1 base, and 9 bases stayed unmatched. Germline values: CDR1 LNHDA, CDR2 SQIVND (reference sequence). The full variable domain, in which reference TRBV19 and TRBJ2-7 provide the parts outside the CDR3, is DGGITQSPKYLFRKEGQNVTLSCEQNLNHDAMYWYRQDPGQGLRLIYYSQIVNDFQKGDIAEGYSVSREKKESFPLTVTSAQKNPTAFYLCASSMGGEYWSYEQYFGPGTRLTVT.

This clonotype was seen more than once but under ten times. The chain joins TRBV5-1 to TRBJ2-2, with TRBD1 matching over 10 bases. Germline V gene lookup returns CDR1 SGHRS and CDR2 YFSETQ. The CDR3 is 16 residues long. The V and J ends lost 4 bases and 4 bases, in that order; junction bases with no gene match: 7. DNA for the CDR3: TGCGCCAGCAGCCCGGGGACAGGGGCCCTCACCGGGGAGCTGTTTTTT. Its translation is CASSPGTGALTGELFF.

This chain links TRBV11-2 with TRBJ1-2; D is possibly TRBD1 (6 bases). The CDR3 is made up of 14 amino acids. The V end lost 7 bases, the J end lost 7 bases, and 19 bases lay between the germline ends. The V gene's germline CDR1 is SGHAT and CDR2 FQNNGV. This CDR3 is CASKTAGGLGGYTF. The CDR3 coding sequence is TGTGCCAGCAAAACCGCGGGGGGGCTGGGTGGCTACACCTTC. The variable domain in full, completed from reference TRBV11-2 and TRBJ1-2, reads EAGVAQSPRYKIIEKRQSVAFWCNPISGHATLYWYQQILGQGPKLLIQFQNNGVVDDSQLPKDRFSAERLKGVDSTLKIQPAKLEDSAVYLCASKTAGGLGGYTFGSGTRLTVV.

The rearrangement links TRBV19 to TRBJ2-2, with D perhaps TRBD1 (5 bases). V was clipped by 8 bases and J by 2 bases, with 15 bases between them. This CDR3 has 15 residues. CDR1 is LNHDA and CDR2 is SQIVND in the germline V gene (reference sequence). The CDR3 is CASWNKGVNTGELFF. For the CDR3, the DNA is TGTGCCAGTTGGAATAAAGGGGTAAACACCGGGGAGCTGTTTTTT.

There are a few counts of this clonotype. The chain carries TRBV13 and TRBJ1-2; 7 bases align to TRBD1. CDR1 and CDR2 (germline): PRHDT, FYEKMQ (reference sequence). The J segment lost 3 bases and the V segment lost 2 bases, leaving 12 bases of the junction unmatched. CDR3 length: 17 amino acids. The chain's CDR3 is CASSLPPAGTADYGYTF. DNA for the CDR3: TGTGCCAGCAGCTTACCCCCCGCTGGGACAGCCGACTATGGCTACACCTTC.

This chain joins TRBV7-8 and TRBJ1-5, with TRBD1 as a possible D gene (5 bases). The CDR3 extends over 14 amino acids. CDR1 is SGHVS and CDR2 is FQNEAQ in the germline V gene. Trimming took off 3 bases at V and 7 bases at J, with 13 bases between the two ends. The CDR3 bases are TGTGCCAGCAGCTTTGATCAGGGCCCCCAGCCCCAGCATTTT. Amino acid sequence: CASSFDQGPQPQHF.

CDR3 nucleotides: TGCGCCAGCAGCCAAGGGCGAGAGGACACGCAGTATTTT. Amino acids: CASSQGREDTQYF. The chain is built from TRBV4-3 and TRBJ2-3; D is unclear. The CDR3 is 13 amino acids. V was cut by 1 base and J by 9 bases, with 11 bases left in between. Germline V gives CDR1 LGHNA, CDR2 YSLEER.

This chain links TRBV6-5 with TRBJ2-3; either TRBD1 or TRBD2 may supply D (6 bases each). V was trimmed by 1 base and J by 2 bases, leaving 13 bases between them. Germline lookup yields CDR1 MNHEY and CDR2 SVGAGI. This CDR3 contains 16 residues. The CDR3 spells CASSYFRGAVTDTQYF. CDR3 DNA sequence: TGTGCCAGCAGTTACTTTAGGGGGGCCGTCACAGATACGCAGTATTTT.

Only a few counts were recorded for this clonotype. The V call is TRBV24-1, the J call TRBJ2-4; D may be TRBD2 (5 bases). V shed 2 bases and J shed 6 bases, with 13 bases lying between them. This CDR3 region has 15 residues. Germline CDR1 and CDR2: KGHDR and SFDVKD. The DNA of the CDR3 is TGTGCCACCAGTGATTCGGGATCGCCCATAAACATTCAGTACTTC. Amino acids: CATSDSGSPINIQYF.

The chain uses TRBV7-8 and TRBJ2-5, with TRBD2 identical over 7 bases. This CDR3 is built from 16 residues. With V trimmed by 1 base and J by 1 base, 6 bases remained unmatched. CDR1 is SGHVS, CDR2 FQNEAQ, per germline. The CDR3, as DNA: TGTGCCAGCAGCTTAGGGCCTAGCGGCGTCCAAGAGACCCAGTACTTC. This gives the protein CASSLGPSGVQETQYF.

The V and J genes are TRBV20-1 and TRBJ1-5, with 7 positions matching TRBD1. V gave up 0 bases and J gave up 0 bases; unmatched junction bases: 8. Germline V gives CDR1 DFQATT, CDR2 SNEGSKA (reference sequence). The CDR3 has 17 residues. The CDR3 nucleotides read TGCAGTGCTAGAGATCTGGGACAGACACATAGCAATCAGCCCCAGCATTTT. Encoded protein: CSARDLGQTHSNQPQHF.

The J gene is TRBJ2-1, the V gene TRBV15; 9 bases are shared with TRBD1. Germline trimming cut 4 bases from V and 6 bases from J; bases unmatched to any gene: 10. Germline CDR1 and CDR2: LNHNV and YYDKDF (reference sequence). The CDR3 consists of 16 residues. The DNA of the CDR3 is TGTGCCACCAGCACCATCCCCGGGACAGGGTTCAATGAGCAGTTCTTC. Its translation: CATSTIPGTGFNEQFF.

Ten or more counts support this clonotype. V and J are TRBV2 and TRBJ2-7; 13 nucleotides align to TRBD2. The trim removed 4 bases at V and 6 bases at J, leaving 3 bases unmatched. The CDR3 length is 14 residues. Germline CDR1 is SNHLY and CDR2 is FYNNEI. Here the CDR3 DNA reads TGTGCCAGCAGTGTTGGACTAGCGGGAGTCGAGCAGTACTTC. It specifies CASSVGLAGVEQYF.

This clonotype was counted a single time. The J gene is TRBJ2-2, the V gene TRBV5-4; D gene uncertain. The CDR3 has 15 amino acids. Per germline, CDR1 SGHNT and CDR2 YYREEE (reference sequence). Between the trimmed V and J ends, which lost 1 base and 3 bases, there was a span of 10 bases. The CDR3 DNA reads TGTGCCAGCAGCTTGAGTATTCTCTACACCGGGGAGCTGTTTTTT. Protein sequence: CASSLSILYTGELFF.

The CDR3 DNA sequence: TGTGCCAGCAGTTTAGCGGGGGGACCCAAGGAGCAGTACTTC. Translating it yields CASSLAGGPKEQYF. This rearrangement joins TRBV12-3 or TRBV12-4 to TRBJ2-7; weak D call: TRBD2 (6 bases). This CDR3 has 14 amino acids. V dropped 0 bases and J dropped 7 bases, with 13 bases sitting between them.

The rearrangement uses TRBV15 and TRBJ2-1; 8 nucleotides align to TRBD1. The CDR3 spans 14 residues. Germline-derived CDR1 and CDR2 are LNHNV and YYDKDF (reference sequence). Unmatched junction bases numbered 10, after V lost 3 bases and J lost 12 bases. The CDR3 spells CATSRDRAGMGQFF. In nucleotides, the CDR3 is TGTGCCACCAGCAGGGACAGGGCTGGAATGGGGCAGTTCTTC.

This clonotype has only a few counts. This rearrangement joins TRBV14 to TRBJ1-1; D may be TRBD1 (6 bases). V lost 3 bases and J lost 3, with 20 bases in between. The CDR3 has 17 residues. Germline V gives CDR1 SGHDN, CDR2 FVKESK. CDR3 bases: TGTGCCAGCAGCCAGTCCGGGACACTTAACTTGGACACTGAAGCTTTCTTT. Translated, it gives CASSQSGTLNLDTEAFF.

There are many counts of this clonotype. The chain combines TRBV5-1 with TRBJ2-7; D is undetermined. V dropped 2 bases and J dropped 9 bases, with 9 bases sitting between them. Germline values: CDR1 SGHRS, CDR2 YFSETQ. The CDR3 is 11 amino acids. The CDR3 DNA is TGCGCCAGCAGCTTAGAAGGAGTGCAGTACTTC. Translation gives CASSLEGVQYF.

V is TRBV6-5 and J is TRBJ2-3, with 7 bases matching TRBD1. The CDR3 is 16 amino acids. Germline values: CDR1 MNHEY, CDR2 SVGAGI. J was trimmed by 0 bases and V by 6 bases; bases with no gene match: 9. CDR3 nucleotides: TGTGCCAGCAGGGTGACAGGGCTTTATAGCACAGATACGCAGTATTTT. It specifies CASRVTGLYSTDTQYF.

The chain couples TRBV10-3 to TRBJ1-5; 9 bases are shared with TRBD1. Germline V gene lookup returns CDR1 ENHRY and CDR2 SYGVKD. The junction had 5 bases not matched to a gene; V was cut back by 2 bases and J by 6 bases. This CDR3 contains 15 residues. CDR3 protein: CAISETDRGSQPQHF. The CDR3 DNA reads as TGTGCCATCAGTGAGACGGACAGGGGTAGTCAGCCCCAGCATTTT.

The CDR3 DNA reads as TGTGCCAGCAGCTTTGTCCGGTGGGGGGGCACTGAAGCTTTCTTT. It translates to CASSFVRWGGTEAFF. This chain joins TRBV7-8 and TRBJ1-1; tentatively, D is TRBD1 (5 bases). CDR1 and CDR2 from the germline V gene are SGHVS and FQNEAQ. The CDR3 is 15 residues long. V was cut by 3 bases and J by 4 bases, with 15 bases left in between. The whole variable domain, remainder taken from reference TRBV7-8 and TRBJ1-1, is GAGVSQSPRYKVAKRGQDVALRCDPISGHVSLFWYQQALGQGPEFLTYFQNEAQLDKSGLPSDRFFAERPEGSVSTLKIQRTQQEDSAVYLCASSFVRWGGTEAFFGQGTRLTVV.

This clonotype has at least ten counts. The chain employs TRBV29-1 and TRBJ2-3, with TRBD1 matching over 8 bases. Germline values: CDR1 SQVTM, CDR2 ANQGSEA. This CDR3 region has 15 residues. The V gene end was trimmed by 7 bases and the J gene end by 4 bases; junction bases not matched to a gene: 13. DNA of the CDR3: TGCAGCGCCCCGCCCCCGGACAGGGTGCCAGATACGCAGTATTTT. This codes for CSAPPPDRVPDTQYF.

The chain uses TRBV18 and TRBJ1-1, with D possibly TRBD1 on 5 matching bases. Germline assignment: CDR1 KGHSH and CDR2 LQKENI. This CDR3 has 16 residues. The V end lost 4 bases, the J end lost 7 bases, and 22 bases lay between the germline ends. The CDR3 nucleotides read TGTGCCAGCTCACAAATGGAGGGGTCCGGGTTTAGTGAAGCTTTCTTT. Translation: CASSQMEGSGFSEAFF.

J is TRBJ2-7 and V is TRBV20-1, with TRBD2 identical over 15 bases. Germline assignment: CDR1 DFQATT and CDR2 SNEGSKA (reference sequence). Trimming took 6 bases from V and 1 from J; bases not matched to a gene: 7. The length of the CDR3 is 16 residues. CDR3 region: CSATGLAGGFSYEQYF. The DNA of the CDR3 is TGCAGTGCAACGGGACTAGCGGGAGGTTTTTCCTACGAGCAGTACTTC.

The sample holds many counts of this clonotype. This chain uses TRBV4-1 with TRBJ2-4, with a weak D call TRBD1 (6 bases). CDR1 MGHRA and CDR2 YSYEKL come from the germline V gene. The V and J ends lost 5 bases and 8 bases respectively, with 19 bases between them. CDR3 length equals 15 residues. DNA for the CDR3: TGCGCCAGCAGCTTCCGGGACAATATCCAAGACATTCAGTACTTC. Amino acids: CASSFRDNIQDIQYF.

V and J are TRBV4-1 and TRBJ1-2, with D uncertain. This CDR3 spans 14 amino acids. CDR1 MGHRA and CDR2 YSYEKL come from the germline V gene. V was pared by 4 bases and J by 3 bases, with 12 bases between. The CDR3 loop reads CASSPSEFDYGYTF. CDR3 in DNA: TGCGCCAGCAGCCCCTCAGAATTTGACTATGGCTACACCTTC.

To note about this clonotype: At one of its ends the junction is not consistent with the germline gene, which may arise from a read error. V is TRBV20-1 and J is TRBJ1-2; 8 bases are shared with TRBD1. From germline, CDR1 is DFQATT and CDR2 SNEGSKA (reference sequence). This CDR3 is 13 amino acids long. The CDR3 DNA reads TGCAGTGCAAGTCAGGGGGCGAGCTATGGCGACACCTTC. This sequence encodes CSASQGASYGDTF.

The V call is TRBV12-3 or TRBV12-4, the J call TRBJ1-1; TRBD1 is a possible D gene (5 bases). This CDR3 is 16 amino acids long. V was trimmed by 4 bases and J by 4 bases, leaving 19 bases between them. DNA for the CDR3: TGTGCCAGCAGTTATCCGGGGCTAGGCTTGGGCACTGAAGCTTTCTTT. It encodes CASSYPGLGLGTEAFF.